The 11 T cell receptor beta chains below were found in one sample sequenced in a study of CD8 T cells in ankylosing spondylitis. Findings and caveats of the study: Characteristic, it appeared, of ankylosing spondylitis blood was a TCR beta motif of roughly eight highly homologous variants.

TCRdb independently ran MiXCR on the 5' RACE reads; one entry per CDR3 protein. The repertoire holds about 440,000 distinct CDR3 sequences, with over 15% as singletons. For these TCRs, the target antigens are not known. Material: blood, either unsorted or a sorted T cell fraction (not recorded which). All receptors come from a male donor with ankylosing spondylitis.

In this sample, this clonotype turned up a few times. This chain links TRBV28 with TRBJ2-5, with TRBD2 as a possible D gene (6 bases). The length of the CDR3 is 12 residues. Trimming left V 5 bases short and J 5 bases short, with 9 bases between. CDR1 MDHEN and CDR2 SYDVKM come from the germline V gene. The CDR3 nucleotides are TGTGCCAGCAGTGAACGGGGGGAGACCCAGTACTTC. Amino acid sequence: CASSERGETQYF.

Here the CDR3 DNA reads TGTGCCAGCAGCGCTTTATTGGACAGGGCGAACACTGAAGCTTTCTTT. Translated, it gives CASSALLDRANTEAFF. The genes are TRBV9 and TRBJ1-1; 8 bases fit TRBD1. Germline V gene data show CDR1 as SGDLS and CDR2 as YYNGEE. J was trimmed by 1 base and V by 3 bases; bases with no gene match: 8. The CDR3 runs 16 residues.

This CDR3 reads CASSSLGQNTEAFF. The CDR3 bases are TGTGCCAGCAGTTCCCTCGGACAGAACACTGAAGCTTTCTTT. V and J are TRBV27 and TRBJ1-1, with TRBD1 as a possible D gene (5 bases). CDR3 size: 14 residues. Trimming took off 4 bases at V and 1 base at J, with 10 bases between the two ends. The germline V gene encodes CDR1 MNHEY and CDR2 SMNVEV (reference sequence).

This rearrangement joins TRBV21-1 to TRBJ1-3; the DNA was not used to check the table's D call, TRBD1. TRBV21-1 has pseudogene status. There are 15 residues in the CDR3. In DNA, the CDR3 is TGTGCCAGCAGCAACGACAGGGGCTCTGGAAACACCATATATTTT. Its protein is CASSNDRGSGNTIYF.

The DNA of the CDR3 is TGTGCCAGCAGTAACTTCCGGGACAGACAAGAGACCCAGTACTTC. It codes for CASSNFRDRQETQYF. The rearrangement links TRBV27 to TRBJ2-5; TRBD1 matches 7 bases. The CDR3 is made up of 15 amino acids. Germline assignment: CDR1 MNHEY and CDR2 SMNVEV (reference sequence). J was trimmed by 2 bases and V by 5 bases; bases with no gene match: 8.

At least ten counts were recorded for this clonotype. The chain combines TRBV7-2 with TRBJ2-2; 7 bases align to TRBD2. This CDR3 comprises 17 residues. V dropped 1 base and J dropped 5; count of bases not matched to a gene: 10. Germline lookup yields CDR1 SGHTA and CDR2 FQGNSA. The CDR3 DNA reads TGTGCCAGCAGCTTAGGGCTTCGCGGGAGAAGGACCGGGGAGCTGTTTTTT. This codes for CASSLGLRGRRTGELFF.

This clonotype has a handful of counts. The chain joins TRBV30 to TRBJ1-1; unclear D gene. Germline lookup yields CDR1 GTSNPN and CDR2 SVGIG (reference sequence). V lost 2 bases and J 4 bases, leaving 5 bases between the germline ends. The CDR3 is made up of 11 amino acids. The CDR3 reads CAWSKSTEAFF. In DNA, the CDR3 is TGTGCCTGGAGTAAGTCCACTGAAGCTTTCTTT.

This clonotype was detected only a few times. The chain is built from TRBV20-1 and TRBJ2-7; D is ambiguous. The V end was cut by 6 bases, the J end by 0 bases, with 9 bases between. This CDR3 comprises 12 residues. CDR1 and CDR2 (germline): DFQATT, SNEGSKA (reference sequence). CDR3 region: CSAPGSSYEQYF. CDR3 bases: TGCAGTGCACCCGGCAGCTCCTACGAGCAGTACTTC.

V and J are TRBV7-2 and TRBJ1-6; 9 nucleotides agree with TRBD1. CDR3 length: 14 residues. With V trimmed by 3 bases and J by 9 bases, 3 bases remained unmatched. Looked up from germline, CDR1 is SGHTA and CDR2 is FQGNSA. DNA for the CDR3: TGTGCCAGCAGCTTCCGGGACAGGGCTTCACCCCTCCACTTT. It encodes CASSFRDRASPLHF.

The gene calls are TRBV7-6 and TRBJ2-1, with 9 bases lining up with TRBD2. Germline CDR1 reads SGHVS; CDR2 reads FNYEAQ. Unmatched junction bases numbered 13, after V lost 7 bases and J lost 6 bases. The CDR3 loop spans 16 amino acids. Written as DNA, the CDR3 is TGTGCCAGCACCCTTCGTGGGGGTAGCGGGAGCAATGAGCAGTTCTTC. This sequence encodes CASTLRGGSGSNEQFF.

The chain couples TRBV3-1 to TRBJ2-7; TRBD1 matches at 9 bases. Germline V lookup: CDR1 LGHDT, CDR2 YNNKEL (reference sequence). The CDR3 runs to 15 residues. V was clipped by 5 bases and J by 1 base; unmatched bases: 6. This CDR3 is CASSSTGQGSYEQYF. DNA of the CDR3: TGTGCCAGCAGCTCAACGGGACAGGGATCCTACGAGCAGTACTTC.